This T cell receptor (beta chain) was captured by sequencing in a study of T cell responses to AZD1222 COVID-19 vaccine. In the study overall: Researchers grouped second doses given at about 4 or about 12 weeks into one pool. Study-wide results and caveats: No repertoire was sampled before or during the peak T cell response, only after it. Seropositivity was recorded at baseline in only six AZD1222 recipients. It should be noted that donors were predominantly white British and more often female, and clonal diversity was possibly underestimated.

TCRdb keeps only in-frame clones here, not all; method: immunoSEQ multiplex PCR. The table includes 150,000 to 200,000 clones, around 88% detected once. The CDR3 sequence is 11 residues long. The V end lost 5 bases, the J end lost 7 bases, and 5 bases lay between the germline ends. The V gene's germline CDR1 is KGHDR and CDR2 SFDVKD. Turning to this clone: Its antigen is not identified.

This rearrangement joins TRBV24-1 to TRBJ1-5; no clear D. The input for sequencing was peripheral blood, taken on day 0 of AZD1222 vaccination. The TCR originated in an adult in good health. CDR3 residues: CATSAEQPQHF. The CDR3 coding sequence is TGTGCCACCAGTGCAGAACAGCCCCAGCATTTT.